The clone carrying this T cell receptor (beta chain) has a single count. This entry comes from a study of chemoradiotherapy in HPV16-positive cancers. TCRdb's table, derived via immunoSEQ multiplex PCR, lists solely in-frame clones and lacks some. The sample records about 13,000 clones, around 85% being singletons. The sequence derives from a human donor with HPV-associated anogenital cancer. The specimen was blood, collected from a patient who underwent chemoradiotherapy.

This CDR3 reads CASSLPLPGHTDTQYF. The CDR3 region has the DNA TGTGCCAGCAGCTTACCCCTTCCGGGTCACACAGATACGCAGTATTTT. J is TRBJ2-3 and V is TRBV7-9; D is unresolved. Between the trimmed V and J ends, which lost 2 bases and 2 bases, there was a span of 14 bases. Germline CDR1 reads SEHNR; CDR2 reads FQNEAQ (reference sequence). CDR3 size: 16 residues.